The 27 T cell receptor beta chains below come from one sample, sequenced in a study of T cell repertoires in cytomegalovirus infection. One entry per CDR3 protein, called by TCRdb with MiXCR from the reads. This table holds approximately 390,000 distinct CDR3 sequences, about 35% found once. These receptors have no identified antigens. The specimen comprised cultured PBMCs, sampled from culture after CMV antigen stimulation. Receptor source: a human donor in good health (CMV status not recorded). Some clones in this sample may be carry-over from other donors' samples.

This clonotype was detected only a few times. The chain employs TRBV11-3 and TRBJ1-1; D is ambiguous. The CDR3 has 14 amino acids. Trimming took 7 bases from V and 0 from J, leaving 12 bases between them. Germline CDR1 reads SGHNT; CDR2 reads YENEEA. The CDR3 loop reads CASTLDPMNTEAFF. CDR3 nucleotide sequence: TGTGCCAGCACCTTGGACCCCATGAACACTGAAGCTTTCTTT.

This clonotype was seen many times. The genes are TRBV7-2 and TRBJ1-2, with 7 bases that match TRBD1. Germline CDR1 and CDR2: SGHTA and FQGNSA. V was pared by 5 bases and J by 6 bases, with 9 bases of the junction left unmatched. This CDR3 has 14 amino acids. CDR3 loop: CASSARQGFDGYTF. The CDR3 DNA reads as TGTGCCAGCAGCGCACGACAGGGTTTTGATGGCTACACCTTC. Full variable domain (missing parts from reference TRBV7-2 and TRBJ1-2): GAGVSQSPSNKVTEKGKDVELRCDPISGHTALYWYRQSLGQGLEFLIYFQGNSAPDKSGLPSDRFSAERTGGSVSTLTIQRTQQEDSAVYLCASSARQGFDGYTFGSGTRLTVV.

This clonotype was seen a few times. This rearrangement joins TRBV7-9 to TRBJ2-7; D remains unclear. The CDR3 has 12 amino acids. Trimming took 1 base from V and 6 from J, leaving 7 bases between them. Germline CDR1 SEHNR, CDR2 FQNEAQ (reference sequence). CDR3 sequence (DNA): TGTGCCAGCAGCTTAGAGGGTACCGAGCAGTACTTC. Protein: CASSLEGTEQYF.

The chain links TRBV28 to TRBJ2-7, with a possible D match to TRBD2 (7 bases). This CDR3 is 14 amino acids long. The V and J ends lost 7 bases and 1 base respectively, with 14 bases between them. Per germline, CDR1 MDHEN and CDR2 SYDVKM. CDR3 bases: TGTGCCAGCACCTGGGGGGGCCGGTCCTACGAGCAGTACTTC. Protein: CASTWGGRSYEQYF.

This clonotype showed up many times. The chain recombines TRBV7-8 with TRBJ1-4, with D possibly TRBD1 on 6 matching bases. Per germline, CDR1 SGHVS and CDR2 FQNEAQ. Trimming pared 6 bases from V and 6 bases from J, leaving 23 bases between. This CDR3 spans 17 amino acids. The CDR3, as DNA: TGTGCCAGCAGAGGGCGGGCAGGGGAGCCGACGGATGAAAAACTGTTTTTT. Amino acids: CASRGRAGEPTDEKLFF. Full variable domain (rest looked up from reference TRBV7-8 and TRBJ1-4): GAGVSQSPRYKVAKRGQDVALRCDPISGHVSLFWYQQALGQGPEFLTYFQNEAQLDKSGLPSDRFFAERPEGSVSTLKIQRTQQEDSAVYLCASRGRAGEPTDEKLFFGSGTQLSVL.

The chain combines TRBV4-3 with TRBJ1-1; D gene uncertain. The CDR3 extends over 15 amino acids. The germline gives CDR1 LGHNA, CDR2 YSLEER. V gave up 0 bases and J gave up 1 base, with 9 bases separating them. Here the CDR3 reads CASSQDHWTNTEAFF. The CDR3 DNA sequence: TGCGCCAGCAGCCAAGATCATTGGACGAACACTGAAGCTTTCTTT.

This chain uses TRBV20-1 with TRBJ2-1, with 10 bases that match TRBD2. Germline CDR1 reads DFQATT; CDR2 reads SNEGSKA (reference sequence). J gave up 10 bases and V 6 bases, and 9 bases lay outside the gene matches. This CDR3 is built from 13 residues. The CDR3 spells CSAVASGRGEQFF. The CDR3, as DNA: TGCAGTGCGGTGGCTAGCGGGAGAGGGGAGCAGTTCTTC.

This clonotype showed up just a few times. CDR3 region: CASSPGRGRGNTIYF. CDR3 nucleotides: TGTGCCAGCAGCCCGGGAAGGGGCAGAGGAAACACCATATATTTT. The gene calls are TRBV7-2 and TRBJ1-3; a possible D gene is TRBD1 (5 bases). Trimming cost V 5 bases and J 4 bases, with 15 bases left between them. Per germline, CDR1 SGHTA and CDR2 FQGNSA. This CDR3 is 15 amino acids long.

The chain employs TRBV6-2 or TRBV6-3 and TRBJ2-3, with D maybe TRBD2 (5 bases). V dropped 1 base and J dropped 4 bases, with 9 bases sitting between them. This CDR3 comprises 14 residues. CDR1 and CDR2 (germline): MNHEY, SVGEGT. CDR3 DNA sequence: TGTGCCAGCAGTTACTTTGAGGGCCCAGATACGCAGTATTTT. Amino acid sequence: CASSYFEGPDTQYF.

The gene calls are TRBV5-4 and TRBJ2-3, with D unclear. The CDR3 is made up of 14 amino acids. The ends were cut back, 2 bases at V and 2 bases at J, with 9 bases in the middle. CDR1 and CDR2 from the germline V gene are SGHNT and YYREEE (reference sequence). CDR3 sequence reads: CASSFRGATDTQYF. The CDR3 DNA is TGTGCCAGCAGCTTCCGCGGAGCCACAGATACGCAGTATTTT. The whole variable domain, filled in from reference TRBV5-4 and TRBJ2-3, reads ETGVTQSPTHLIKTRGQQVTLRCSSQSGHNTVSWYQQALGQGPQFIFQYYREEENGRGNFPPRFSGLQFPNYSSELNVNALELDDSALYLCASSFRGATDTQYFGPGTRLTVL.

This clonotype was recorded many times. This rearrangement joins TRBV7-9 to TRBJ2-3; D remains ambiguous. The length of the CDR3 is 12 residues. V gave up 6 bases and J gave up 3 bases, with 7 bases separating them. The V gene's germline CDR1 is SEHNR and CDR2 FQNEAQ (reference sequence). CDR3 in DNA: TGTGCCAGCAGTTTCGGGACAGATACGCAGTATTTT. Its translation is CASSFGTDTQYF.

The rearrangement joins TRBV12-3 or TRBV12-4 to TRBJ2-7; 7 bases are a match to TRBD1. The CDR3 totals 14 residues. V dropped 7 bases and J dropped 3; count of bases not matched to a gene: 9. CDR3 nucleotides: TGTGCCAGCACCAAAAGGGGGCAGCACTACGAGCAGTACGTC. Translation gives CASTKRGQHYEQYV.

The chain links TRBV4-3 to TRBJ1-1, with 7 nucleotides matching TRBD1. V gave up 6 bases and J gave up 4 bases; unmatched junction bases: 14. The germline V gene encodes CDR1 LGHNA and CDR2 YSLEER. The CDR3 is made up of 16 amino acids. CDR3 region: CASRLYRRGLGTEAFF. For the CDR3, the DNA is TGCGCCAGCAGACTTTATAGGAGGGGGCTGGGCACTGAAGCTTTCTTT.

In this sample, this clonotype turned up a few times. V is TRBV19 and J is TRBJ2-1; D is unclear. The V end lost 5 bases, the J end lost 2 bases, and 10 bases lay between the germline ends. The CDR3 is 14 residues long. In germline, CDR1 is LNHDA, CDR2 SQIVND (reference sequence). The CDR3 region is CASSSLGAYNEQFF. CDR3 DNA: TGTGCCAGTAGTTCCTTAGGAGCCTACAATGAGCAGTTCTTC.

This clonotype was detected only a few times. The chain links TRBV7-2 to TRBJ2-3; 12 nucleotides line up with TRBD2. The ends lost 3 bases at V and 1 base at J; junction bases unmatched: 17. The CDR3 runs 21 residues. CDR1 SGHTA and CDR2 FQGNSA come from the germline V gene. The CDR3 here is CASSLGLAGFRSVEGTDTQYF. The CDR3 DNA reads TGTGCCAGCAGCTTGGGACTAGCGGGCTTTAGGTCGGTGGAGGGCACAGATACGCAGTATTTT.

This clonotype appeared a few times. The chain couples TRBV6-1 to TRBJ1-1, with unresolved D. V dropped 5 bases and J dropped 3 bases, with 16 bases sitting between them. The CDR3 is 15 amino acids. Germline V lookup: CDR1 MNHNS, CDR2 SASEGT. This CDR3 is CASSPPGGMDTEAFF. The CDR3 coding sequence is TGTGCCAGCAGTCCCCCAGGTGGTATGGACACTGAAGCTTTCTTT.

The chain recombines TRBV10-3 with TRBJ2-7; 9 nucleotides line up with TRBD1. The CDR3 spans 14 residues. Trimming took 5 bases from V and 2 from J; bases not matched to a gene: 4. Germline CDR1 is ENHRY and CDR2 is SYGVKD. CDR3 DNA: TGTGCCATCAGTTCCGGGACAGGGCCCTACGAGCAGTACTTC. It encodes CAISSGTGPYEQYF.

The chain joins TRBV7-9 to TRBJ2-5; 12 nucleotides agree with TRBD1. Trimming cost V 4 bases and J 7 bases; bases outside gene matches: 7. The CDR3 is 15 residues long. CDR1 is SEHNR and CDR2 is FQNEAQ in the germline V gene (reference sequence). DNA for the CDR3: TGTGCCAGCAGCTGGGACAGGGGGCGATCGGTGACCCAGTACTTC. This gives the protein CASSWDRGRSVTQYF.

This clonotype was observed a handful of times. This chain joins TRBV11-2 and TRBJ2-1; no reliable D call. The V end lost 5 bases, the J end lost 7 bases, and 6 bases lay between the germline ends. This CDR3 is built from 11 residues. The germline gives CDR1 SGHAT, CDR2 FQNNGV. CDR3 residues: CASSALNEQFF. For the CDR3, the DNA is TGTGCCAGCAGCGCCCTTAATGAGCAGTTCTTC.

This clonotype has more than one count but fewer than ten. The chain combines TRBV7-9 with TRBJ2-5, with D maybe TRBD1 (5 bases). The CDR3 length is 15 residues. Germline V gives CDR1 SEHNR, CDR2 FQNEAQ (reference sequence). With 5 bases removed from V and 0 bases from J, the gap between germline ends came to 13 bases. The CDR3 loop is CASSPTDSYQETQYF. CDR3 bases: TGTGCCAGCAGCCCGACCGACAGCTACCAAGAGACCCAGTACTTC.

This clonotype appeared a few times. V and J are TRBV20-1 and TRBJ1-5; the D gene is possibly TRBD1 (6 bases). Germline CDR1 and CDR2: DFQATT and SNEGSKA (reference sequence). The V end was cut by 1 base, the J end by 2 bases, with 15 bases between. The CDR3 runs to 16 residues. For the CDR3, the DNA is TGCAGTGCTAGAGGCCCCCTCAGGGGCGGCAATCAGCCCCAGCATTTT. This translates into CSARGPLRGGNQPQHF.

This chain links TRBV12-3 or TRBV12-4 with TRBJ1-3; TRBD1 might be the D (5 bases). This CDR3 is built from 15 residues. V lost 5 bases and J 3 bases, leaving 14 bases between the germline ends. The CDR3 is CASSPRAGHGNTIYF. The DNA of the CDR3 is TGTGCCAGCAGTCCCCGAGCAGGGCATGGAAACACCATATATTTT.

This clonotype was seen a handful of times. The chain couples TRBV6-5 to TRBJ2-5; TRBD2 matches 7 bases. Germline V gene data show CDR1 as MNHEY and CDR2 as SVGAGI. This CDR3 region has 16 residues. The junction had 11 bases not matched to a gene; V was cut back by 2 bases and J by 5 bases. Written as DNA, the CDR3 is TGTGCCAGCAGTTACGGCACGGGGATGGGAGGGGAGACCCAGTACTTC. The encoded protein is CASSYGTGMGGETQYF.

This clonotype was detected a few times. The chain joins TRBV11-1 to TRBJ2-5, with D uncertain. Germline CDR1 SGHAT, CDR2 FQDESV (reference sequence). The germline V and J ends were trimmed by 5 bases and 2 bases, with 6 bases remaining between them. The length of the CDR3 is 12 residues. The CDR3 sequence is CASSILQETQYF. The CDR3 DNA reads TGTGCCAGCAGCATACTTCAAGAGACCCAGTACTTC.

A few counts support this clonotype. In nucleotides, the CDR3 is TGTGCCACCCGTGGCGGAAGCCTTCAATCACTGTTTTTT. It translates to CATRGGSLQSLFF. J is TRBJ1-4 and V is TRBV2; D unresolved. This CDR3 spans 13 amino acids. Trimming removed 10 bases from V and 13 bases from J, with 22 bases in between. The germline V gene encodes CDR1 SNHLY and CDR2 FYNNEI.

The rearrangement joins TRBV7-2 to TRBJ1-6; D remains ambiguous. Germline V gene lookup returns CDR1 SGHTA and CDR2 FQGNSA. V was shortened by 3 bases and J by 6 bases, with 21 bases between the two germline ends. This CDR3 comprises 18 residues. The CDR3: CASSFPTGGTELNSPLHF. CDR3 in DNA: TGTGCCAGCAGCTTCCCCACCGGAGGTACAGAGCTTAATTCACCCCTCCACTTT. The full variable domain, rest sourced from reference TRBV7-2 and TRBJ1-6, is GAGVSQSPSNKVTEKGKDVELRCDPISGHTALYWYRQSLGQGLEFLIYFQGNSAPDKSGLPSDRFSAERTGGSVSTLTIQRTQQEDSAVYLCASSFPTGGTELNSPLHFGNGTRLTVT.

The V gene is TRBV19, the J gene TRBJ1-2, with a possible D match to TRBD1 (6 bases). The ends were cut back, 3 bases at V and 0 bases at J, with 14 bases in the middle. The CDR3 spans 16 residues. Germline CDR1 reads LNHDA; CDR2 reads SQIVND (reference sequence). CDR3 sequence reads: CASSMEGGRPNYGYTF. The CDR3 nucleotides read TGTGCCAGTAGTATGGAGGGGGGGCGTCCTAACTATGGCTACACCTTC.